Below are 14 T cell receptor beta chains sequenced from a single sample in a study of CD8 T cells in ankylosing spondylitis. Study conclusions and caveats: Among TCR beta sequences, a motif of several highly homologous variants appeared characteristic of ankylosing spondylitis blood.

TCRdb re-analysed the 5' RACE reads in MiXCR, keeping a single row per CDR3 protein. The data contain roughly 450,000 distinct CDR3 sequences, roughly a quarter of them singletons. The antigens of these receptors remain unknown. Sequencing input: blood, either unsorted or a sorted T cell fraction (not recorded which). The receptors shown here come from a male donor with ankylosing spondylitis.

The sample holds a few counts of this clonotype. This sequence joins TRBV29-1 and TRBJ2-5; D may be TRBD1 or TRBD2 (6 bases each). The CDR3 spans 12 residues. Trimming stripped 6 bases from V and 5 bases from J, with 13 bases between. Germline CDR1 and CDR2: SQVTM and ANQGSEA. This chain's CDR3 is CSVEGGPETQYF. CDR3 DNA: TGCAGCGTAGAGGGGGGCCCTGAGACCCAGTACTTC. Full variable domain (rest looked up from reference TRBV29-1 and TRBJ2-5): SAVISQKPSRDICQRGTSLTIQCQVDSQVTMMFWYRQQPGQSLTLIATANQGSEATYESGFVIDKFPISRPNLTFSTLTVSNMSPEDSSIYLCSVEGGPETQYFGPGTRLLVL.

The J gene is TRBJ2-1, the V gene TRBV7-9; 11 bases match TRBD2. The CDR3 consists of 16 residues. Germline lookup yields CDR1 SEHNR and CDR2 FQNEAQ (reference sequence). Trimming cost V 6 bases and J 3 bases; bases outside gene matches: 7. CDR3 loop: CASRPLAGEVYNEQFF. The DNA for the CDR3 is TGTGCCAGCAGGCCACTAGCGGGAGAGGTCTACAATGAGCAGTTCTTC.

The chain employs TRBV11-3 and TRBJ2-7; 10 nucleotides agree with TRBD2. Germline loops: CDR1 SGHNT, CDR2 YENEEA. This CDR3 has 12 amino acids. V was pared by 8 bases and J by 9 bases, with 7 bases of the junction left unmatched. The CDR3 DNA is TGTGCCAGCGGACTACTAGCGGGACCGCAGTACGTC. Translated, it gives CASGLLAGPQYV.

This clonotype has more than one count but fewer than ten. This sequence joins TRBV5-1 and TRBJ2-5; 11 nucleotides align to TRBD2. The CDR3 extends over 15 amino acids. V shed 0 bases and J 5 bases; nucleotides not matched to a gene: 3. Germline assignment: CDR1 SGHRS and CDR2 YFSETQ. The DNA for the CDR3 is TGCGCCAGCAGCTTGGGACTAGCGGGAACGGAGACCCAGTACTTC. It is translated as CASSLGLAGTETQYF.

The J gene is TRBJ2-7, the V gene TRBV15; perhaps TRBD1 as D (6 bases). Germline CDR1 LNHNV, CDR2 YYDKDF (reference sequence). Trimming removed 0 bases at V and 2 bases at J, with 8 bases between. This CDR3 region has 14 residues. CDR3 sequence reads: CATSREGAPYEQYV. The CDR3 DNA reads TGTGCCACCAGCAGAGAGGGGGCCCCCTACGAGCAGTACGTC.

The J gene is TRBJ1-1, the V gene TRBV5-1; D uncertain. V lost 7 bases and J lost 4, with 14 bases in between. CDR1 and CDR2 (germline): SGHRS, YFSETQ. The CDR3 runs to 13 residues. The CDR3 coding sequence is TGCGCCAGCGCACAGAGAGAGGTCACTGAAGCTTTCTTT. This sequence encodes CASAQREVTEAFF.

This clonotype appeared a few times. The rearrangement uses TRBV7-9 and TRBJ2-7; D not certain. V gave up 5 bases and J gave up 0 bases, with 8 bases separating them. Germline V CDR1 and CDR2: SEHNR, FQNEAQ (reference sequence). The CDR3 totals 13 residues. The CDR3 DNA follows: TGTGCCAGCAGCCGGACCGTCTCCTACGAGCAGTACTTC. Translating it yields CASSRTVSYEQYF.

This clonotype has only a few counts. J is TRBJ2-5 and V is TRBV4-2; 11 nucleotides agree with TRBD2. The CDR3 covers 15 residues. Germline V gives CDR1 LGHNA, CDR2 YNFKEQ. V lost 1 base to trimming and J lost 5 bases; unmatched junction nucleotides: 3. The chain's CDR3 is CASSQGLAGQETQYF. Written as DNA, the CDR3 is TGTGCCAGCAGCCAAGGACTAGCGGGACAGGAGACCCAGTACTTC.

This chain uses TRBV20-1 with TRBJ2-1, with TRBD2 matching over 10 bases. Trimming took 6 bases from V and 8 from J; bases not matched to a gene: 13. Germline CDR1 is DFQATT and CDR2 is SNEGSKA (reference sequence). This CDR3 has 15 amino acids. In DNA form, the CDR3 reads TGCAGTGCCCTCACCGGGACTAGCGCCGTTTATGAGCAGTTCTTC. Translation: CSALTGTSAVYEQFF.

This clonotype showed up just a few times. The chain joins TRBV20-1 to TRBJ1-2; D not resolved. Trimming shortened V by 0 bases and J by 1 base, and 6 bases separated the two germline ends. Germline CDR1 DFQATT, CDR2 SNEGSKA (reference sequence). This CDR3 region has 13 residues. CDR3 protein: CSARDYSNYGYTF. CDR3 nucleotide sequence: TGCAGTGCTAGAGATTACAGTAACTATGGCTACACCTTC.

The gene calls are TRBV20-1 and TRBJ2-3, with 13 bases matching TRBD2. CDR1 and CDR2 (germline): DFQATT, SNEGSKA (reference sequence). CDR3 size: 16 residues. The ends lost 0 bases at V and 4 bases at J; junction bases unmatched: 4. The DNA of the CDR3 is TGCAGTGCTAGAGATCCACTAGCGGGAGGGCCAGATACGCAGTATTTT. Its translation is CSARDPLAGGPDTQYF.

The V and J genes are TRBV20-1 and TRBJ2-7; D might be TRBD2 (5 bases). Germline CDR1 DFQATT, CDR2 SNEGSKA (reference sequence). Trimming removed 4 bases at V and 3 bases at J, with 13 bases between. CDR3 length: 13 amino acids. The CDR3 here is CSATLDSDYEQYF. CDR3 DNA sequence: TGCAGTGCTACCTTAGATAGCGACTACGAGCAGTACTTC.

This chain links TRBV7-2 with TRBJ2-1; no definite D call. Trimming left V 2 bases short and J 5 bases short, with 10 bases between. The germline V gene has CDR1 SGHTA and CDR2 FQGNSA. This CDR3 spans 14 amino acids. CDR3 sequence (DNA): TGTGCCAGCAGCTTACCCGGACGACACAATGAGCAGTTCTTC. Its translation is CASSLPGRHNEQFF.

There are a few counts of this clonotype. The CDR3 DNA reads TGTGCCACCAGCAGACTCAGCGGGACGACAGATACGCAGTATTTT. This translates into CATSRLSGTTDTQYF. The V gene is TRBV15, the J gene TRBJ2-3; 7 positions match TRBD2. The CDR3 is made up of 15 amino acids. With V trimmed by 2 bases and J by 3 bases, 5 bases remained unmatched. The germline CDR1 and CDR2 sequences are LNHNV and YYDKDF (reference sequence). Based on the CDR3 plus reference TRBV15 and TRBJ2-3, the full variable domain is DAMVIQNPRYQVTQFGKPVTLSCSQTLNHNVMYWYQQKSSQAPKLLFHYYDKDFNNEADTPDNFQSRRPNTSFCFLDIRSPGLGDTAMYLCATSRLSGTTDTQYFGPGTRLTVL.